The 2 T cell receptor beta chains given below trace back to one sample, sequenced in a study of vaccination effects on CD4 cells after COVID-19. Some clones are missing from TCRdb's copy, which holds only in-frame ones; the method was immunoSEQ multiplex PCR. The sample gives 14,000 or so clones, 80% of which show up once; about a sixth is in the top ten. With the ViraFEST assay, the study expanded antigen-specific CD4+ T cells using viral peptide pools, then sequenced them. At the end of about ten days of culture, CD4+ T cells were isolated. This person's SARS-CoV-2 infection, confirmed by PCR, occurred between March and December 2020. All participants had two doses of either the BNT162b2 or mRNA-1273 vaccine. Antigens of these TCRs are unknown. The starting material was CD4+ T cells from PBMCs cultured with SARS-CoV-2 spike peptides, obtained after COVID-19 vaccination. All receptors come from a human donor who had a prior SARS-CoV-2 infection.

The chain has TRBV18 and TRBJ2-3; D gene ambiguous. The length of the CDR3 is 12 residues. The V gene's germline CDR1 is KGHSH and CDR2 LQKENI. The V end was cut by 2 bases, the J end by 2 bases, with 2 bases between. The DNA of the CDR3 is TGTGCCAGCTCACCATTCACAGATACGCAGTATTTT. Translating gives CASSPFTDTQYF.

The gene calls are TRBV6-1 and TRBJ1-5; TRBD1 might be the D (5 bases). Germline-derived CDR1 and CDR2 are MNHNS and SASEGT. V was trimmed by 3 bases and J by 5 bases, leaving 14 bases between them. The CDR3 is 15 amino acids. CDR3 sequence (DNA): TGTGCCAGCAGTGAGGCTGGGGGTATTGATCAGCCCCAGCATTTT. Translated, it gives CASSEAGGIDQPQHF.